What follows are 32 T cell receptor beta chains derived from one specimen sequenced in a study of blood T cells in healthy people across ages. A second roughly 6 to 12 cycle PCR used barcoded and J-beta primers. TCRdb called the 5' RACE reads again in MiXCR, with one record for every CDR3 protein. The profile shows hundreds of thousands of distinct CDR3 sequences, around a quarter of them singletons. This sample also belongs to another study, concerning T cells of mothers and their children.

Sequenced sample: blood. These receptors all stem from a boy aged 10-17 years in good health.

This chain links TRBV20-1 with TRBJ2-7; 7 nucleotides match TRBD1. The CDR3 sequence is 14 residues long. V dropped 6 bases and J dropped 0; count of bases not matched to a gene: 8. CDR1 is DFQATT, CDR2 SNEGSKA, per germline (reference sequence). The CDR3 reads CSALKTGSSYEQYF. The DNA for the CDR3 is TGCAGTGCCCTAAAGACAGGGTCCTCCTACGAGCAGTACTTC.

The J gene is TRBJ2-7, the V gene TRBV28; 7 positions agree with TRBD1. The CDR3 sequence is 13 residues long. Trimming cost V 4 bases and J 3 bases; bases outside gene matches: 3. Germline V gives CDR1 MDHEN, CDR2 SYDVKM. CDR3 DNA: TGTGCCAGCAGTTACGGGACAGACTACGAGCAGTACTTC. Translation gives CASSYGTDYEQYF.

A note on this clonotype: At one end, the junction sequence differs from germline, possibly due to a read error. CDR3: CANSPPNEKLFF. The CDR3 nucleotides are TGTGCCAACTCACCACCTAATGAAAAACTGTTTTTT. The J gene is TRBJ1-4, the V gene TRBV18; D call uncertain. This CDR3 region has 12 residues. Germline V gene lookup returns CDR1 KGHSH and CDR2 LQKENI.

This clonotype was observed once. The rearrangement joins TRBV30 to TRBJ2-5; D not resolved. Per germline, CDR1 GTSNPN and CDR2 SVGIG (reference sequence). CDR3 length: 13 residues. The ends were cut back, 2 bases at V and 5 bases at J, with 12 bases in the middle. Written as DNA, the CDR3 is TGTGCCTGGAGTCATCGCGAGAGCGAGACCCAGTACTTC. Protein sequence: CAWSHRESETQYF.

The chain is built from TRBV28 and TRBJ2-7; D may be TRBD1 (6 bases). The CDR3 contains 14 residues. V shed 6 bases and J shed 5 bases, with 17 bases lying between them. Germline CDR1 is MDHEN and CDR2 is SYDVKM. The CDR3, as DNA: TGTGCCAGCAGGGATCAGGGGACCCTCAACGAGCAGTACTTC. Translated, it gives CASRDQGTLNEQYF.

The chain employs TRBV11-2 and TRBJ2-2; possibly TRBD1 for D (6 bases). Germline V gives CDR1 SGHAT, CDR2 FQNNGV. The CDR3 length is 15 residues. Trimming took off 5 bases at V and 2 bases at J, with 12 bases between the two ends. CDR3 in DNA: TGTGCCAGCAGCCGAACAGGGAAAAACACCGGGGAGCTGTTTTTT. Its translation: CASSRTGKNTGELFF.

The CDR3 here is CASSLAHKQGADGELFF. In DNA, the CDR3 is TGTGCCAGCAGCTTGGCCCATAAGCAGGGGGCGGACGGGGAGCTGTTTTTT. The gene calls are TRBV5-6 and TRBJ2-2, with 8 bases identical to TRBD1. CDR3 size: 17 residues. The V segment lost 0 bases and the J segment 7 bases; nucleotides outside the gene matches: 11. Looked up from germline, CDR1 is SGHDT and CDR2 is YYEEEE.

The chain is built from TRBV6-5 and TRBJ2-2; D uncertain. Germline values: CDR1 MNHEY, CDR2 SVGAGI. The CDR3 is 14 residues long. The V end was cut by 4 bases, the J end by 1 base, with 7 bases between. The CDR3 loop reads CASSFGENTGELFF. CDR3 sequence (DNA): TGTGCCAGCAGTTTTGGGGAGAACACCGGGGAGCTGTTTTTT.

The chain carries TRBV7-9 and TRBJ1-2; D may be TRBD1 (5 bases). Trimming removed 0 bases at V and 3 bases at J, with 11 bases between. The CDR3 spans 15 residues. Germline CDR1 reads SEHNR; CDR2 reads FQNEAQ (reference sequence). The CDR3 coding sequence is TGTGCCAGCAGCTTAGCAGCGGGGCCTGACTATGGCTACACCTTC. It translates to CASSLAAGPDYGYTF.

This clonotype was observed a few times. This rearrangement joins TRBV9 to TRBJ2-3, with 7 bases aligning to TRBD1. The CDR3 length is 16 residues. Germline CDR1 SGDLS, CDR2 YYNGEE. Trimming at V came to 3 bases and at J to 4 bases, leaving 11 bases not matched to a gene. The CDR3 loop is CASSAPGQSKADTQYF. The DNA for the CDR3 is TGTGCCAGCAGCGCCCCGGGACAGTCGAAGGCAGATACGCAGTATTTT.

V gene TRBV12-3 or TRBV12-4 combines with J gene TRBJ1-2, with TRBD1 as a possible D gene (5 bases). CDR3 size: 12 residues. V lost 6 bases and J lost 7, with 12 bases in between. The CDR3 DNA is TGTGCCAGCAGCGCCAGGGATCGTGGCTACACCTTC. Translating it yields CASSARDRGYTF.

The J gene is TRBJ2-2, the V gene TRBV29-1; D not resolved. The CDR3 has 13 amino acids. V gave up 5 bases and J gave up 3 bases, with 10 bases separating them. The germline CDR1 and CDR2 sequences are SQVTM and ANQGSEA. This CDR3 is CSVPSTYTGELFF. In nucleotides, the CDR3 is TGCAGCGTTCCAAGCACATACACCGGGGAGCTGTTTTTT.

This clonotype turned up a few times. This chain connects TRBV6-1 to TRBJ1-1; 7 nucleotides agree with TRBD1. There are 14 residues in the CDR3. V was pared by 2 bases and J by 5 bases, with 5 bases of the junction left unmatched. CDR1 and CDR2 (germline): MNHNS, SASEGT. The CDR3 region is CASSESGGFTEAFF. The CDR3 nucleotides read TGTGCCAGCAGTGAATCAGGGGGTTTTACTGAAGCTTTCTTT.

There are a few counts of this clonotype. The V gene is TRBV10-3, the J gene TRBJ2-7, with a possible D match to TRBD1 (6 bases). The V gene's germline CDR1 is ENHRY and CDR2 SYGVKD. This CDR3 has 13 residues. Trimming left V 6 bases short and J 4 bases short, with 13 bases between. CDR3 sequence (DNA): TGTGCCATCAGGACAGGAATCGGGTACGAGCAGTACTTC. Protein sequence: CAIRTGIGYEQYF.

This rearrangement joins TRBV5-1 to TRBJ2-7; TRBD1 matches at 10 bases. The CDR3 is 15 amino acids. Germline CDR1 and CDR2: SGHRS and YFSETQ. V shed 3 bases, J shed 3 bases, and the junction held 6 bases outside the gene matches. The CDR3 DNA is TGCGCCAGCAGCTCCCTTGGGACAGGGGTCTACGAGCAGTACTTC. Translating it yields CASSSLGTGVYEQYF.

Only a few counts were recorded for this clonotype. The V gene is TRBV20-1, the J gene TRBJ2-1; 9 bases line up with TRBD2. The CDR3 has 14 residues. With V trimmed by 3 bases and J by 7 bases, 7 bases remained unmatched. Germline values: CDR1 DFQATT, CDR2 SNEGSKA (reference sequence). The CDR3 reads CSARKGSGGNEQFF. The CDR3, as DNA: TGCAGTGCTAGGAAGGGGAGCGGGGGGAATGAGCAGTTCTTC.

This clonotype was found a few times. One end of the junction does not line up with germline, which may come from a read error. The chain employs TRBV7-3 and TRBJ2-1; D unclear. Germline CDR1 is SGHTA and CDR2 is FQGTGA. The CDR3 totals 15 residues. This CDR3 is CVSSPLPRDYNEQFF. The CDR3 region has the DNA TGTGTCAGCAGCCCCCTTCCCAGAGACTACAATGAGCAGTTCTTC. Using reference TRBV7-3 and TRBJ2-1 for the parts outside the CDR3, the full variable domain is GAGVSQTPSNKVTEKGKYVELRCDPISGHTALYWYRQSLGQGPEFLIYFQGTGAADDSGLPNDRFFAVRPEGSVSTLKIQRTERGDSAVYLCVSSPLPRDYNEQFFGPGTRLTVL.

This clonotype was seen a handful of times. V usage is TRBV28 and J usage is TRBJ1-1; TRBD1 might be the D (5 bases). The length of the CDR3 is 14 residues. Germline CDR1 and CDR2: MDHEN and SYDVKM. V lost 7 bases and J lost 1, with 13 bases in between. The CDR3 loop is CASTMGPTNTEAFF. DNA for the CDR3: TGTGCCAGCACCATGGGACCCACGAACACTGAAGCTTTCTTT.

V and J are TRBV6-2 or TRBV6-3 and TRBJ1-5; 9 bases map to TRBD1. The germline gives CDR1 MNHEY, CDR2 SVGEGT. The CDR3 extends over 14 amino acids. The V gene end was trimmed by 5 bases and the J gene end by 6 bases; junction bases not matched to a gene: 5. Here the CDR3 DNA reads TGTGCCAGCAGTCGGACAGGGGAGGGTCAGCCCCAGCATTTT. Its protein product is CASSRTGEGQPQHF.

This clonotype has only a few counts. This chain connects TRBV5-1 to TRBJ2-7, with 8 bases fitting TRBD1. The CDR3 contains 14 residues. Trimming cost V 4 bases and J 6 bases; bases outside gene matches: 9. Per the germline V gene, CDR1 is SGHRS and CDR2 is YFSETQ. CDR3 amino acids: CASSPQGDWVEQYF. CDR3 DNA: TGCGCCAGCAGCCCACAGGGGGATTGGGTCGAGCAGTACTTC.

This clonotype has more than one count but fewer than ten. The chain uses TRBV5-1 and TRBJ1-5; D is possibly TRBD1 (6 bases). V lost 1 base to trimming and J lost 4 bases, with 12 bases between them. CDR3 length equals 15 residues. Germline-derived CDR1 and CDR2 are SGHRS and YFSETQ. CDR3 loop: CASSLSAGANQPQHF. CDR3 nucleotide sequence: TGCGCCAGCAGCTTGTCGGCAGGGGCTAATCAGCCCCAGCATTTT.

This clonotype was seen more than once but under ten times. The chain joins TRBV7-2 to TRBJ2-7; D unresolved. The CDR3 length is 12 residues. Germline V gives CDR1 SGHTA, CDR2 FQGNSA. Trimming pared 5 bases from V and 2 bases from J, leaving 7 bases between. This CDR3 reads CASSNNAYEQYF. The CDR3 bases are TGTGCCAGCAGCAACAACGCCTACGAGCAGTACTTC.

As regards this clonotype: Since a much larger clone is just one base distant, this may be a read error. The genes are TRBV6-6 and TRBJ2-2; D remains unclear. CDR1 and CDR2 (germline): MNHNY, SVGAGI (reference sequence). The length of the CDR3 is 13 residues. The V and J ends lost 4 bases and 1 base respectively, with 4 bases between them. For the CDR3, the DNA is TGTGCCAGCAGTTTAAAGAACACCGGGGAGCTGTTTTTT. This encodes CASSLKNTGELFF.

The V and J genes are TRBV29-1 and TRBJ2-5; TRBD1 matches 8 bases. From germline, CDR1 is SQVTM and CDR2 ANQGSEA. The CDR3 length is 13 residues. V was clipped by 7 bases and J by 1 base; unmatched bases: 5. The CDR3 DNA reads as TGCAGCGAGTCTACAGGGGGCCAAGAGACCCAGTACTTC. Protein product: CSESTGGQETQYF.

The rearrangement uses TRBV29-1 and TRBJ1-2, with D possibly TRBD1 on 6 matching bases. The length of the CDR3 is 13 residues. Germline V lookup: CDR1 SQVTM, CDR2 ANQGSEA. V gave up 4 bases and J gave up 5 bases, with 14 bases separating them. The CDR3 region is CSVVGGVGYGYTF. CDR3 DNA: TGCAGCGTTGTAGGGGGGGTAGGATATGGCTACACCTTC.

The table lists this clonotype with a few counts. The chain links TRBV12-3 or TRBV12-4 to TRBJ1-5; 8 bases map to TRBD1. V was clipped by 5 bases and J by 7 bases; unmatched bases: 7. The CDR3 is made up of 14 amino acids. The DNA of the CDR3 is TGTGCCAGCAGTATTCAGGGGGCCAAGCAGCCCCAGCATTTT. This encodes CASSIQGAKQPQHF.

This clonotype was seen a few times. In DNA form, the CDR3 reads TGCGCCAGCAGCCAAGCCCTTATGGGTTTTAAACAAGAGACCCAGTACTTC. Encoded protein: CASSQALMGFKQETQYF. The chain links TRBV4-1 to TRBJ2-5, with D uncertain. The V end was cut by 1 base, the J end by 2 bases, with 17 bases between. There are 17 residues in the CDR3. Germline V lookup: CDR1 MGHRA, CDR2 YSYEKL.

V and J are TRBV29-1 and TRBJ1-1; 7 bases match TRBD1. V shed 7 bases, J shed 1 base, and the junction held 9 bases outside the gene matches. Germline values: CDR1 SQVTM, CDR2 ANQGSEA. The length of the CDR3 is 14 residues. The CDR3 sequence: CSAAPGQRNTEAFF. CDR3 coding DNA: TGCAGCGCCGCACCGGGACAGCGGAACACTGAAGCTTTCTTT.

The V call is TRBV7-9, the J call TRBJ2-7; 7 bases align to TRBD2. The length of the CDR3 is 15 residues. The trim removed 5 bases at V and 5 bases at J, leaving 12 bases unmatched. Germline CDR1 is SEHNR and CDR2 is FQNEAQ (reference sequence). The CDR3 DNA follows: TGTGCCAGCAGCCCCGGTGGGGGGGGTAAAGACGAGCAGTACTTC. This sequence encodes CASSPGGGGKDEQYF. Full variable domain (outside the CDR3, taken from reference TRBV7-9 and TRBJ2-7): DTGVSQNPRHKITKRGQNVTFRCDPISEHNRLYWYRQTLGQGPEFLTYFQNEAQLEKSRLLSDRFSAERPKGSFSTLEIQRTEQGDSAMYLCASSPGGGGKDEQYFGPGTRLTVT.

A few counts support this clonotype. The chain has TRBV30 and TRBJ2-1; perhaps TRBD1 as D (6 bases). The CDR3 contains 13 residues. Germline V gene data show CDR1 as GTSNPN and CDR2 as SVGIG (reference sequence). V dropped 5 bases and J dropped 7 bases, with 15 bases sitting between them. CDR3 in DNA: TGTGCCTGGGGCAGGGGATGGAGGAATGAGCAGTTCTTC. This encodes CAWGRGWRNEQFF.

V is TRBV3-1 and J is TRBJ1-4; possibly TRBD1 for D (5 bases). Trimming took 4 bases from V and 11 from J, leaving 14 bases between them. The CDR3 contains 13 residues. The germline CDR1 and CDR2 sequences are LGHDT and YNNKEL (reference sequence). In DNA, the CDR3 is TGTGCCAGCAGCCCGGACACTGAGACGAAACTGTTTTTT. It codes for CASSPDTETKLFF. The full variable domain, rest sourced from reference TRBV3-1 and TRBJ1-4, is DTAVSQTPKYLVTQMGNDKSIKCEQNLGHDTMYWYKQDSKKFLKIMFSYNNKELIINETVPNRFSPKSPDKAHLNLHINSLELGDSAVYFCASSPDTETKLFFGSGTQLSVL.

This chain joins TRBV20-1 and TRBJ2-7; D possibly corresponds to TRBD2 (7 bases). This CDR3 region has 13 residues. V lost 2 bases, J lost 5 bases, and 13 bases lay in between. Germline CDR1 reads DFQATT; CDR2 reads SNEGSKA (reference sequence). CDR3 in DNA: TGCAGTGCTAGATGGGGGGGGCGCAACGAGCAGTACTTC. It codes for CSARWGGRNEQYF.